These 17 T cell receptor beta chains came from one sample sequenced in a study of blood T cells in healthy people across ages. Through a sample-barcoded 5' primer and a J-beta primer mix, a second PCR was run for roughly 7 to 12 cycles. Each CDR3 protein gets one entry after TCRdb re-called the 5' RACE reads with MiXCR. The table has fewer than 800,000 distinct CDR3 sequences, about 30% seen once. The sample taken for sequencing was blood. All receptors derive from an elderly woman in good health.

J is TRBJ1-1 and V is TRBV20-1, with TRBD1 as a possible D gene (5 bases). Germline V gene sequence: CDR1 DFQATT, CDR2 SNEGSKA (reference sequence). V was shortened by 0 bases and J by 0 bases, with 8 bases between the two germline ends. The CDR3 length is 14 residues. CDR3 sequence (DNA): TGCAGTGCTAGAGAGGGGACGGTGAACACTGAAGCTTTCTTT. The encoded protein is CSAREGTVNTEAFF.

This clonotype has just a few counts. This may come from a read error, since a much larger clone is one base off. This rearrangement joins TRBV7-2 to TRBJ1-1; D is possibly TRBD1 (6 bases). Germline CDR1 and CDR2: SGHTA and FQGNSA. V was cut by 4 bases and J by 6 bases, with 15 bases left in between. The CDR3 is 14 residues long. CDR3: CASSCGGTTAEAFF. In nucleotides, the CDR3 is TGTGCCAGCAGCTGTGGGGGCACGACGGCTGAAGCTTTCTTT. Together with reference TRBV7-2 and TRBJ1-1, the CDR3 gives the full variable domain: GAGVSQSPSNKVTEKGKDVELRCDPISGHTALYWYRQSLGQGLEFLIYFQGNSAPDKSGLPSDRFSAERTGGSVSTLTIQRTQQEDSAVYLCASSCGGTTAEAFFGQGTRLTVV.

This clonotype was observed a handful of times. Just one base apart from a much larger clone, this may be a read error. The V call is TRBV30, the J call TRBJ2-7; perhaps D is TRBD1 or TRBD2 (5 bases each). CDR3 size: 14 residues. CDR1 is GTSNPN and CDR2 is SVGIG in the germline V gene (reference sequence). The CDR3 region is CAGSVGRGSYEQYF. CDR3 sequence (DNA): TGTGCCGGGAGTGTGGGACGCGGGTCCTACGAGCAGTACTTC.

The chain couples TRBV20-1 to TRBJ2-5; D ambiguous. Germline CDR1 is DFQATT and CDR2 is SNEGSKA (reference sequence). The length of the CDR3 is 11 residues. Deletions cut 7 bases from V and 2 bases from J, with 8 bases between. This CDR3 reads CSGVEQETQYF. In DNA form, the CDR3 reads TGCAGTGGGGTAGAGCAAGAGACCCAGTACTTC.

V and J are TRBV30 and TRBJ1-1; D gene unclear. CDR3 size: 14 residues. Germline V gene sequence: CDR1 GTSNPN, CDR2 SVGIG (reference sequence). Trimming left V 4 bases short and J 4 bases short, with 16 bases between. The CDR3 sequence is CAWNAGGGSTEAFF. The CDR3 bases are TGTGCCTGGAACGCCGGCGGCGGCAGCACTGAAGCTTTCTTT. Full variable domain (missing parts from reference TRBV30 and TRBJ1-1): SQTIHQWPATLVQPVGSPLSLECTVEGTSNPNLYWYRQAAGRGLQLLFYSVGIGQISSEVPQNLSASRPQDRQFILSSKKLLLSDSGFYLCAWNAGGGSTEAFFGQGTRLTVV.

Notes on this clonotype: Because the CDR3's place on the DNA is in doubt, the DNA is left out and the CDR3 is given as listed by TCRdb. This chain joins TRBV20-1 and TRBJ2-7; the table gives TRBD2 as D, unverified against the DNA. Germline V gene lookup returns CDR1 DFQATT and CDR2 SNEGSKA (reference sequence). 16 amino acids form the CDR3, both terminal residues included. The CDR3: CSATSGGSSYEQYFGF.

There are many counts of this clonotype. The genes are TRBV21-1 and TRBJ2-3; the D call TRBD2 from the table was never checked on the DNA. TRBV21-1 counts as a pseudogene. The CDR3 contains 17 residues. CDR3 sequence: CASSKPIAGDDTDTQYF. The CDR3 bases are TGTGCCAGCAGCAAACCCATAGCGGGTGACGACACAGATACGCAGTATTTT.

Comments on this clonotype: This may arise from a read error, as a much more abundant clone is one base away. The V and J genes are TRBV6-6 and TRBJ2-7; TRBD1 is a possible D gene (6 bases). Germline CDR1 reads MNHNY; CDR2 reads SVGAGI (reference sequence). This CDR3 comprises 13 residues. V was clipped by 7 bases and J by 4 bases, with 14 bases between them. The CDR3: CASILARGYEQYF. DNA of the CDR3: TGTGCCAGCATACTGGCAAGGGGGTACGAGCAGTACTTC.

This clonotype came up many times. The chain is built from TRBV20-1 and TRBJ2-1, with TRBD2 matching 7 bases. The germline CDR1 and CDR2 sequences are DFQATT and SNEGSKA (reference sequence). The CDR3 loop spans 15 amino acids. With 4 bases clipped from V and 5 bases from J, the junction kept 11 bases outside the gene matches. The CDR3 coding sequence is TGCAGTGCTACCCCCCCGAGCGGGGCCCACAATGAGCAGTTCTTC. It is translated as CSATPPSGAHNEQFF.

This clonotype was detected a few times. This chain links TRBV6-6 with TRBJ1-4, with unresolved D. Germline loops: CDR1 MNHNY, CDR2 SVGAGI (reference sequence). The length of the CDR3 is 16 residues. The V gene lost 2 bases and the J gene lost 6 bases, with 16 bases spanning the gap. As DNA, the CDR3 is TGTGCCAGCAGTTACCCCCCGGTGGGGTTGGATGAAAAACTGTTTTTT. It yields the protein CASSYPPVGLDEKLFF.

The chain combines TRBV7-9 with TRBJ2-2; no clear D. Trimming removed 1 base at V and 4 bases at J, with 13 bases between. Germline assignment: CDR1 SEHNR and CDR2 FQNEAQ (reference sequence). This CDR3 has 16 amino acids. CDR3 coding DNA: TGTGCCAGCAGCTTAGAATCTTGGGGATCCACCGGGGAGCTGTTTTTT. It encodes CASSLESWGSTGELFF. The full variable domain, in which reference TRBV7-9 and TRBJ2-2 provide the parts outside the CDR3, is DTGVSQNPRHKITKRGQNVTFRCDPISEHNRLYWYRQTLGQGPEFLTYFQNEAQLEKSRLLSDRFSAERPKGSFSTLEIQRTEQGDSAMYLCASSLESWGSTGELFFGEGSRLTVL.

This clonotype has a handful of counts. The chain uses TRBV7-9 and TRBJ2-2, with no clear D. Per germline, CDR1 SEHNR and CDR2 FQNEAQ (reference sequence). Deletions cut 1 base from V and 7 bases from J, with 10 bases between. The CDR3 runs 14 residues. The CDR3, as DNA: TGTGCCAGCAGCTTAGTCCCGGGCGTCGGGGAGCTGTTTTTT. Its protein product is CASSLVPGVGELFF.

CDR3 in amino acids: CSAKGTSGGISYNEQFF. The DNA for the CDR3 is TGCAGTGCAAAGGGGACTAGCGGGGGCATCTCCTACAATGAGCAGTTCTTC. The chain recombines TRBV20-1 with TRBJ2-1; TRBD2 aligns across 14 bases. The J segment lost 0 bases and the V segment lost 6 bases, leaving 7 bases of the junction unmatched. This CDR3 comprises 17 residues. CDR1 and CDR2 from the germline V gene are DFQATT and SNEGSKA (reference sequence).

With regard to this clonotype: Given a much more abundant clone one base away, this may be a read error. This chain connects TRBV5-1 to TRBJ1-4, with 7 bases lining up with TRBD1. Germline V lookup: CDR1 SGHRS, CDR2 YFSETQ. V lost 4 bases and J lost 4; bases outside the gene matches: 4. CDR3 size: 14 residues. The CDR3 DNA reads TGCGCCAGCAGCCTTGGGACAGTTAATGAAAAACTGTTTTTT. It translates to CASSLGTVNEKLFF.

Regarding this clonotype: This may be a read error, as it is one base from a much larger clone. This chain joins TRBV10-2 and TRBJ1-5, with D unclear. The length of the CDR3 is 14 residues. CDR1 WSHSY and CDR2 SAAADI come from the germline V gene. The CDR3 DNA follows: TGCGCCAGCAGGGAGTCCGGACTCAATCAGCCCCAGCATTTT. This sequence encodes CASRESGLNQPQHF.

This clonotype has a count of ten or more. V and J are TRBV6-1 and TRBJ2-1; D not resolved. V lost 3 bases and J 7 bases, leaving 10 bases between the germline ends. Germline lookup yields CDR1 MNHNS and CDR2 SASEGT. CDR3 length equals 13 residues. The CDR3 nucleotides read TGTGCCAGCAGTGAGCCCCCGTTGAATGAGCAGTTCTTC. Translation gives CASSEPPLNEQFF.

This clonotype was seen repeatedly, ten times or more. This rearrangement joins TRBV12-3 or TRBV12-4 to TRBJ2-5; 9 bases fit TRBD1. Unmatched junction bases numbered 16, after V lost 8 bases and J lost 6 bases. The CDR3 has 16 residues. The CDR3 sequence is CASVLGRGQGMKTQYF. The CDR3 DNA is TGTGCCAGCGTCCTAGGGCGGGGACAGGGCATGAAGACCCAGTACTTC.